This is a list of T cell receptor beta chains from one sample in a study of somatic mutations in cytotoxic T cells in rheumatoid arthritis. Sequencing used immunoSEQ multiplex PCR; TCRdb keeps in-frame clones, though not all of them. The table has about 18,000 clones, about four fifths seen once. The specimen was CD8+ T cells sorted from blood. Every receptor here comes from an adult with rheumatoid arthritis. Both conserved end residues are part of each CDR3. The D gene is left open where the match is weak. Where a row states a size, it is once, few, many or the class of an expanded clone; other rows omit it.

TRBV7-2	-	15	TRBD1	TRBJ2-1	CASSSYPSGGNEQFF	TGTGCCAGCAGCTCGTACCCTTCAGGGGGCAATGAGCAGTTCTTC
TRBV10-2	-	11	-	TRBJ1-5	CASSAGSLQHF	TGCGCCAGCAGCGCTGGGTCCTTACAGCATTTT
TRBV4-1	once	18	TRBD1	TRBJ2-7	CASSQYYVGDRGFYEQYF	TGCGCCAGCAGCCAATATTATGTCGGGGACAGGGGATTTTACGAGCAGTACTTC
TRBV5-4	-	14	-	TRBJ2-1	CASTTAGAWNEQFF	TGTGCCAGCACCACTGCGGGGGCCTGGAATGAGCAGTTCTTC
TRBV14	-	14	-	TRBJ2-1	CASSPGLGYNEQFF	TGTGCCAGCAGCCCCGGGTTAGGTTACAATGAGCAGTTCTTC
TRBV29-1	once	16	-	TRBJ2-1	CSVLLDSGYSYNEQFF	TGCAGCGTTCTATTGGACTCGGGGTATTCCTACAATGAGCAGTTCTTC
TRBV4-1	-	15	TRBD1	TRBJ1-3	CASSNLTGGGNTIYF	TGCGCCAGCAGCAATTTAACAGGGGGAGGAAACACCATATATTTT
TRBV19	once	11	-	TRBJ2-1	CASSEGGEQFF	TGTGCCAGTAGTGAGGGGGGGGAGCAGTTCTTC
TRBV19	-	16	TRBD2	TRBJ2-1	CASSPKSSGTYNEQFF	TGTGCCAGTAGCCCGAAGTCTAGCGGGACTTACAATGAGCAGTTCTTC
TRBV2	-	14	-	TRBJ2-3	CASQGFPSTDTQYF	TGTGCCAGCCAGGGGTTCCCTAGCACAGATACGCAGTATTTT
TRBV4-1	once	15	-	TRBJ2-3	CASSQDTVGVQVQYF	TGCGCCAGCAGCCAAGATACTGTGGGTGTACAGGTTCAGTATTTT
TRBV10-1	once	15	-	TRBJ2-1	CASSEARLSYNEQFF	TGCGCCAGCAGTGAAGCTAGACTCTCCTACAATGAGCAGTTCTTC
TRBV5-4	-	16	-	TRBJ2-2	CASSLFMAKNTGELFF	TGTGCCAGCAGCTTGTTTATGGCTAAGAACACCGGGGAGCTGTTTTTT
TRBV2	few	15	TRBD1	TRBJ1-2	CASRLWDRPLYGYTF	TGTGCCAGCAGGCTATGGGACAGGCCCCTCTATGGCTACACCTTC
TRBV7-9	-	14	-	TRBJ1-5	CASSGVSSNQPQHF	TGTGCCAGCAGCGGGGTGAGCAGCAATCAGCCCCAGCATTTT
TRBV30	once	15	-	TRBJ1-1	CAWSAPNVDNTEAFF	TGTGCCTGGAGCGCTCCGAACGTGGACAACACTGAAGCTTTCTTT
TRBV11-2	-	10	-	TRBJ1-1	CASSGTEAFF	TGTGCCAGCAGCGGCACTGAAGCTTTCTTT
TRBV7-4	-	10	-	TRBJ1-6	CAVPHSPLHF	TGTGCCGTTCCCCATTCACCCCTCCACTTT
TRBV9	-	15	TRBD2	TRBJ2-1	CASSPWTSGTNEQFF	TGTGCCAGCAGCCCTTGGACTAGCGGGACCAATGAGCAGTTCTTC
TRBV30	-	15	TRBD1	TRBJ1-4	CAWTRQGMDAEKLFF	TGTGCCTGGACCAGACAGGGGATGGATGCTGAAAAACTGTTTTTT
TRBV13	few	13	-	TRBJ1-5	CASSAGRHQPQHF	TGTGCCAGCAGCGCGGGACGGCATCAGCCCCAGCATTTT
TRBV19	-	15	TRBD1	TRBJ2-7	CASSLRDSPAYEQYF	TGTGCCAGTAGCCTCCGGGACAGTCCGGCCTACGAGCAGTACTTC
TRBV2	-	15	TRBD1	TRBJ1-2	CASSELTGGSYGYTF	TGTGCCAGCAGTGAACTGACAGGGGGGTCCTATGGCTACACCTTC
TRBV11-2	-	15	-	TRBJ1-2	CASSLVPRSDYGYTF	TGTGCCAGCAGCTTAGTACCCCGCAGCGACTATGGCTACACCTTC
TRBV5-4	-	13	-	TRBJ1-1	CASSLGTGPEAFF	TGTGCCAGCAGCTTGGGCACAGGGCCTGAAGCTTTCTTT
TRBV6-4	-	14	-	TRBJ2-7	CANTTLRYSYEQYF	TGTGCCAACACGACACTCCGATACTCCTACGAGCAGTACTTC
TRBV6-5	-	15	TRBD2	TRBJ2-7	CASSYSLAGAGEQYF	TGTGCCAGCAGTTACTCCCTAGCGGGAGCTGGGGAGCAGTACTTC
TRBV25-1	-	13	-	TRBJ1-1	CASSVGKGTEAFF	TGTGCCAGCAGTGTGGGGAAGGGGACTGAAGCTTTCTTT
TRBV6-1	-	16	-	TRBJ1-1	CASSEGFGNMNTEAFF	TGTGCCAGCAGTGAAGGGTTCGGGAACATGAACACTGAAGCTTTCTTT
TRBV5-6	-	11	-	TRBJ1-2	CASSFIYGYTF	TGTGCCAGCAGCTTCATCTATGGCTACACCTTC
TRBV7-8	-	15	-	TRBJ2-2	CASSPAWGWTGELFF	TGTGCCAGCAGCCCAGCGTGGGGATGGACCGGGGAGCTGTTTTTT
TRBV7-6	-	15	-	TRBJ2-1	CASSLAGPPAGEQFF	TGTGCCAGCAGCTTAGCGGGACCGCCGGCTGGTGAGCAGTTCTTC
TRBV6-1	once	16	-	TRBJ2-5	CASSEELGGASQTQYF	TGTGCCAGCAGTGAAGAGTTGGGGGGCGCTTCCCAGACCCAGTACTTC
TRBV14	once	16	-	TRBJ2-7	CASSQDEQRVSYEQYF	TGTGCCAGCAGCCAAGACGAGCAGCGGGTTTCCTACGAGCAGTACTTC
TRBV2	-	11	-	TRBJ1-1	CASRTFREAFF	TGTGCCAGCAGGACGTTCAGGGAAGCTTTCTTT
TRBV30	few	15	TRBD1	TRBJ1-4	CAWDGWTGGNEKLFF	TGTGCCTGGGACGGCTGGACAGGGGGAAATGAAAAACTGTTTTTT
TRBV4-1	-	14	-	TRBJ1-2	CASSQDGYNYGYTF	TGCGCCAGCAGCCAAGATGGGTATAACTATGGCTACACCTTC
TRBV28	-	14	TRBD1	TRBJ1-2	CASSQQGPDYGYTF	TGTGCCAGCAGTCAACAGGGGCCAGACTATGGCTACACCTTC
TRBV19	few	11	-	TRBJ2-7	CVVAGPYEQYF	TGTGTAGTTGCGGGACCCTACGAGCAGTACTTC
TRBV19	-	15	-	TRBJ2-1	CASSLRDSSYNEQFF	TGTGCCAGTAGTCTCCGGGACTCCTCCTACAATGAGCAGTTCTTC
TRBV2	-	15	TRBD1	TRBJ1-4	CAGRTGNAFNEKLFF	TGTGCCGGGAGGACAGGGAATGCTTTTAATGAAAAACTGTTTTTT
TRBV30	few	13	-	TRBJ2-7	CAWSVLGVGEQYF	TGTGCCTGGAGTGTACTGGGCGTAGGCGAGCAGTACTTC
TRBV4-2	-	14	-	TRBJ2-1	CASSQDSRTAGEFF	TGTGCCAGCAGCCAAGATTCGCGGACGGCAGGGGAGTTCTTC
TRBV14	-	14	-	TRBJ2-7	CASSQGTITYEQYF	TGTGCCAGCAGCCAAGGGACTATCACCTACGAGCAGTACTTC
TRBV25-1	-	16	-	TRBJ1-2	CASSDTVGGRDYGYTF	TGTGCCAGCAGTGACACGGTGGGGGGCAGGGACTATGGCTACACCTTC
TRBV7-7	once	17	TRBD2	TRBJ2-7	CASSLEPGLADPYEQYF	TGTGCCAGCAGCTTAGAGCCGGGACTAGCGGACCCCTACGAGCAGTACTTC
TRBV19	-	14	TRBD1	TRBJ1-4	CASSSGQEYEKLFF	TGTGCCAGTAGTAGCGGACAGGAGTATGAAAAACTGTTTTTT
TRBV30	-	14	-	TRBJ2-7	CAWSGPSEAYEQYF	TGTGCCTGGAGTGGGCCTAGCGAAGCTTACGAGCAGTACTTC
TRBV11-2	few	14	-	TRBJ2-7	CASSLVPGSQGVDF	TGTGCCAGCAGCTTGGTCCCCGGTTCCCAGGGCGTGGACTTC
TRBV27	-	14	TRBD1	TRBJ2-1	CASSFRGTGQEQFF	TGTGCCAGCAGTTTCCGGGGGACAGGGCAAGAGCAGTTCTTC
TRBV7-6	few	14	TRBD1	TRBJ2-7	CASSLGTGMGEQYF	TGTGCCAGCAGCTTAGGGACAGGGATGGGCGAGCAGTACTTC
TRBV15	-	17	TRBD1	TRBJ1-4	CATSRLPGQGPNEKLFF	TGTGCCACCAGCAGATTACCGGGACAGGGTCCTAATGAAAAACTGTTTTTT
TRBV27	once	16	-	TRBJ2-7	CASSLRALDSAYEQYF	TGTGCCAGCAGTTTACGTGCCTTGGACAGTGCCTACGAGCAGTACTTC
TRBV7-9	-	11	-	TRBJ1-3	CASSSGGTIYF	TGTGCCAGCAGCTCGGGGGGCACCATATATTTT
TRBV11-2	once	15	TRBD1	TRBJ1-3	CASSRDYRGRNTIYF	TGTGCCAGCAGCCGAGATTACAGGGGGCGAAACACCATATATTTT